What follows are 17 T cell receptor beta chains derived from one specimen sequenced in a study of cytomegalovirus exposure and HLA in healthy donors. Some clones are missing from TCRdb's copy, which holds only in-frame ones; the method was immunoSEQ multiplex PCR. The profile shows hundreds of thousands of clones, roughly 90% of them singletons. Sequenced: PBMCs. These TCRs come from a man aged 18 to 30 in good health and CMV-seropositive.

The chain is built from TRBV7-2 and TRBJ2-2; TRBD2 matches 11 bases. Per germline, CDR1 SGHTA and CDR2 FQGNSA. Trimming took 7 bases from V and 2 from J; bases not matched to a gene: 3. This CDR3 contains 15 residues. The CDR3 DNA reads as TGTGCCAGCAACCGACTAGCGGGAAACACCGGGGAGCTGTTTTTT. Its protein is CASNRLAGNTGELFF.

This clone appeared a few times. The V and J genes are TRBV7-9 and TRBJ1-5, with D possibly matching TRBD1 (6 bases). CDR1 SEHNR and CDR2 FQNEAQ come from the germline V gene (reference sequence). V gave up 2 bases and J gave up 4 bases, with 12 bases separating them. This CDR3 has 15 amino acids. The CDR3 DNA reads as TGTGCCAGCAGCTTACTCGGGCAGGGGAATCAGCCCCAGCATTTT. It encodes CASSLLGQGNQPQHF.

The chain carries TRBV7-8 and TRBJ1-1; D call uncertain. Germline V CDR1 and CDR2: SGHVS, FQNEAQ. The CDR3 loop spans 15 amino acids. The V and J ends lost 8 bases and 0 bases respectively, with 16 bases between them. For the CDR3, the DNA is TGTGCCAGCCTGAGTGGTGCGAGCTTGAACACTGAAGCTTTCTTT. Translated, it gives CASLSGASLNTEAFF.

V and J are TRBV10-1 and TRBJ2-7; 10 bases are a match to TRBD1. CDR1 is WNHNN and CDR2 is SYGVQD in the germline V gene (reference sequence). The V segment lost 9 bases and the J segment 0 bases; nucleotides outside the gene matches: 11. The CDR3 loop spans 16 amino acids. CDR3 region: CASPGQGSISSYEQYF. CDR3 coding DNA: TGCGCCAGTCCGGGACAGGGGAGTATTAGCTCCTACGAGCAGTACTTC.

The V call is TRBV5-6, the J call TRBJ2-1; 11 nucleotides line up with TRBD2. In germline, CDR1 is SGHDT, CDR2 YYEEEE. The CDR3 has 16 residues. With V trimmed by 4 bases and J by 3 bases, 6 bases remained unmatched. Written as DNA, the CDR3 is TGTGCCAGCAGCCCGGGACTAGCGGTAATCTACAATGAGCAGTTCTTC. Its translation: CASSPGLAVIYNEQFF.

This clone has a single count. V usage is TRBV7-9 and J usage is TRBJ2-3; 13 positions match TRBD2. The CDR3 loop spans 17 amino acids. Germline trimming cut 2 bases from V and 4 bases from J; bases unmatched to any gene: 6. The germline CDR1 and CDR2 sequences are SEHNR and FQNEAQ (reference sequence). The CDR3: CASSLKGLAGEPDTQYF. The CDR3 DNA reads as TGTGCCAGCAGCTTAAAAGGACTAGCGGGAGAGCCAGATACGCAGTATTTT. The whole variable domain, filled in from reference TRBV7-9 and TRBJ2-3, reads DTGVSQNPRHKITKRGQNVTFRCDPISEHNRLYWYRQTLGQGPEFLTYFQNEAQLEKSRLLSDRFSAERPKGSFSTLEIQRTEQGDSAMYLCASSLKGLAGEPDTQYFGPGTRLTVL.

J is TRBJ2-2 and V is TRBV7-9, with a possible D match to TRBD1 (5 bases). Germline-derived CDR1 and CDR2 are SEHNR and FQNEAQ (reference sequence). Trimming removed 3 bases at V and 2 bases at J, with 10 bases between. CDR3 length: 15 amino acids. The CDR3 loop reads CASSLGQGNTGELFF. The CDR3 region has the DNA TGTGCCAGCAGCTTGGGGCAGGGAAACACCGGGGAGCTGTTTTTT.

This chain connects TRBV5-6 to TRBJ2-7, with TRBD1 matching 9 bases. V trimming: 0 bases; J trimming: 4 bases; junction bases outside the gene matches: 5. The CDR3 runs 15 residues. The germline gives CDR1 SGHDT, CDR2 YYEEEE. The CDR3 DNA sequence: TGTGCCAGCAGCTTGGAGGGACAGGGTCTTTACGAGCAGTACTTC. Its protein is CASSLEGQGLYEQYF.

This rearrangement joins TRBV13 to TRBJ2-1; no clear D gene. Trimming left V 3 bases short and J 8 bases short, with 5 bases between. Looked up from germline, CDR1 is PRHDT and CDR2 is FYEKMQ (reference sequence). The CDR3 length is 11 residues. CDR3 sequence: CASSLSDEQFF. The CDR3, as DNA: TGTGCCAGCAGCTTGTCCGATGAGCAGTTCTTC.

This chain links TRBV6-5 with TRBJ1-1; D ambiguous. Trimming removed 2 bases from V and 7 bases from J, with 11 bases in between. CDR1 MNHEY and CDR2 SVGAGI come from the germline V gene. The length of the CDR3 is 13 residues. CDR3: CASSYIGRSEAFF. In DNA form, the CDR3 reads TGTGCCAGCAGTTACATCGGGAGGAGTGAAGCTTTCTTT.

This CDR3 reads CSVDSTDTQYF. CDR3 bases: TGCAGCGTTGACTCTACAGATACGCAGTATTTT. V is TRBV29-1 and J is TRBJ2-3; no reliable D call. CDR1 and CDR2 (germline): SQVTM, ANQGSEA. V lost 3 bases and J 3 bases, leaving 4 bases between the germline ends. The CDR3 has 11 amino acids.

V and J are TRBV2 and TRBJ2-7, with TRBD2 as a possible D gene (6 bases). From germline, CDR1 is SNHLY and CDR2 FYNNEI. V was pared by 6 bases and J by 6 bases, with 12 bases between. The CDR3 totals 12 residues. The CDR3 region has the DNA TGTGCCAGCAGGCCGACTAGGGGCGAGCAGTACTTC. It encodes CASRPTRGEQYF.

The chain couples TRBV27 to TRBJ2-2; TRBD1 matches at 9 bases. Germline V gene sequence: CDR1 MNHEY, CDR2 SMNVEV (reference sequence). The CDR3 runs 16 residues. After removal of 4 bases from V and 2 bases from J, the junction contained 5 bases not matched to a gene. CDR3 residues: CASSSTGGGNTGELFF. In DNA form, the CDR3 reads TGTGCCAGCAGTTCCACAGGGGGCGGAAACACCGGGGAGCTGTTTTTT.

The CDR3 nucleotides are TGTGCCAGCAGCGCGTACAGGGGTCCCTACGAGCAGTACTTC. Protein product: CASSAYRGPYEQYF. The chain has TRBV7-2 and TRBJ2-7; 7 positions agree with TRBD1. Germline V lookup: CDR1 SGHTA, CDR2 FQGNSA. The V segment lost 5 bases and the J segment 2 bases; nucleotides outside the gene matches: 6. There are 14 residues in the CDR3.

This sequence joins TRBV6-1 and TRBJ1-2, with D unclear. Trimming removed 7 bases at V and 0 bases at J, with 12 bases between. The CDR3 is 14 residues long. Germline lookup yields CDR1 MNHNS and CDR2 SASEGT. CDR3 region: CASTGGESNYGYTF. CDR3 sequence (DNA): TGTGCCAGCACCGGCGGGGAATCTAACTATGGCTACACCTTC.

V gene TRBV5-1 combines with J gene TRBJ1-1; D unclear. The germline V gene has CDR1 SGHRS and CDR2 YFSETQ. The CDR3 extends over 13 amino acids. Trimming took 0 bases from V and 5 from J, leaving 8 bases between them. The CDR3 region has the DNA TGCGCCAGCAGCTTGGACAGAGAAACTGAAGCTTTCTTT. It yields the protein CASSLDRETEAFF.

This chain joins TRBV19 and TRBJ1-2, with TRBD1 matching 8 bases. The CDR3 spans 13 residues. The V gene end was trimmed by 6 bases and the J gene end by 6 bases; junction bases not matched to a gene: 6. Germline values: CDR1 LNHDA, CDR2 SQIVND (reference sequence). The CDR3 coding sequence is TGTGCCAGTAGCCGCACAGGGGGTGATGGCTACACCTTC. It translates to CASSRTGGDGYTF.